This T cell receptor (beta chain) originates from a study of cytomegalovirus exposure and HLA in healthy donors (dated by TCRdb to 2016 to 2017). Broadly, across the study: A later analysis indicated that the roughly 120 validation repertoires were generated on the platform also employed for the approximately 700 repertoires of the first cohort. The study aimed to test whether signatures of past pathogen exposure could be identified by cataloging public T cell receptors. In addition to the first cohort of 666 subjects, a separate validation cohort of 120 different subjects was used. High-throughput TCR immunosequencing, statistical association of individual TCRs with disease status, and machine learning were combined to predict cytomegalovirus infection status. Study-wide conclusions, independent of this receptor: The validation cohort had no HLA typing available for a later analysis, so co-occurrence within that cohort was assessed over all 120 repertoires. The study gave a list of 150 to 200 TCR beta chains associated with cytomegalovirus. The classifier was reported to diagnose cytomegalovirus status with high specificity and sensitivity in both the original and validation cohorts. In vitro tests confirmed that a few of the cytomegalovirus-associated TCR beta chains recognize cytomegalovirus antigens. Subsequent analysis determined that TCRs grouped into clusters in the first cohort also showed a tendency toward co-occurrence across the roughly 130 validation repertoires, and 94% of cluster scores exceeded 0. It was suggested by the authors that the approach could potentially be generalized to other disease states and immunological phenotypes. Most TCR sequences were seen in very few donors, while some public TCRs were found in many individuals.

Library generation was performed with the immunoSEQ multiplex PCR assay. The authors' analysis ran thus. A statistical classification framework was developed to diagnose cytomegalovirus status using the catalog of TCR beta chain sequences. Sourced from immuneACCESS, this table was stored by TCRdb with only in-frame sequences that have V and J called. A share of the clones is absent; for the studies checked, an unresolved V gene accounts for under half, and the remainder has no known explanation. V, J and clone size reflect that table, while D and trimming were determined from the DNA. Within this sample are 65,000 or so clones, with roughly 94% of them counted one time only. 1% to 1.5% of the sample is in the top ten clones. The donors were included in the validation cohort of over a hundred subjects, a group kept apart from the roughly 730-subject first cohort. Regarding this clone: No antigen is known for it. Base quality data are lacking; no much larger clone is found one base away.

The clonotype comes from a woman in her late teens or twenties in good health and CMV-seronegative. Material: PBMCs.

The DNA reads as follows: TGTGCCAGCAAGACAGGGGGTGCGGGCTACACCTTC. This sequence encodes CASKTGGAGYTF. Recombination linked TRBV28 to TRBJ1-2; 9 bases in between match TRBD1. The CDR3 measures 12 amino acids from cysteine to phenylalanine. The sequence is cut down to CDR3 DNA, 36 bases in frame from base 1. Looking up the germline V gene yields CDR1 MDHEN and CDR2 SYDVKM. V is pruned by 7 bases and J by 8 bases, leaving 5 bases of the junction without a gene match.